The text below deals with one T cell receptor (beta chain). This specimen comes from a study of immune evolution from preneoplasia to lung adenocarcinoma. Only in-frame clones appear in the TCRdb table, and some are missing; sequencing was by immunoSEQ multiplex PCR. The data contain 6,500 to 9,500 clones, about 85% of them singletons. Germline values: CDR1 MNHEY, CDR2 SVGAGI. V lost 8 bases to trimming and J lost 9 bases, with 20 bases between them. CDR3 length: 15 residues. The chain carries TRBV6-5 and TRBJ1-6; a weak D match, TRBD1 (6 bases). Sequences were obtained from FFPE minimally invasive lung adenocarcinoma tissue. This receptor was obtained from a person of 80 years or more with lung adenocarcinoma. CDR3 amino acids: CASRVGRTVGSPLHF. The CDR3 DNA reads TGTGCCAGCCGGGTCGGGAGGACAGTTGGTTCACCCCTCCACTTT.